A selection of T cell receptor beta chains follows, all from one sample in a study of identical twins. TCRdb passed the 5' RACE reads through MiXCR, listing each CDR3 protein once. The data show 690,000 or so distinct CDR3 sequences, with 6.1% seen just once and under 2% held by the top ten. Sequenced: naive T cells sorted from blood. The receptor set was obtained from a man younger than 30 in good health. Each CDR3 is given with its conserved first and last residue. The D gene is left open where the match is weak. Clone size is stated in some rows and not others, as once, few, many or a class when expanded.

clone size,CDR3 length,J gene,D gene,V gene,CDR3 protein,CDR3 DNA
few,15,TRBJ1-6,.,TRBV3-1,CASSPRSSYNSPLHF,TGTGCCAGCAGCCCCAGGAGCTCCTATAATTCACCCCTCCACTTT
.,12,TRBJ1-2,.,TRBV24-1,CATSDSRYGYTF,TGTGCCACCAGTGACTCCCGGTATGGCTACACCTTC
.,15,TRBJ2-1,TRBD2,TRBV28,CASSFLLAGTPEQFF,TGTGCCAGCAGTTTTTTACTAGCGGGTACCCCTGAGCAGTTCTTC
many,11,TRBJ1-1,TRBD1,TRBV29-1,CSEYRGLTAFF,TGCAGCGAATACAGGGGGCTCACGGCTTTCTTT
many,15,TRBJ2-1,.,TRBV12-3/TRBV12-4,CASSPSGHQYNEQFF,TGTGCCAGCAGTCCCTCGGGACACCAATACAATGAGCAGTTCTTC
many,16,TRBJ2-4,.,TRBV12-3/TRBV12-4,CASSAFAGMAKNIQYF,TGTGCCAGCAGCGCCTTTGCGGGAATGGCCAAAAACATTCAGTACTTC
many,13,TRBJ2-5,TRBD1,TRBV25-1,CASRTGVAETQYF,TGTGCCAGCAGGACAGGGGTTGCGGAGACCCAGTACTTC
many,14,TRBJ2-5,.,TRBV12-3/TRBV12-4,CASSLQGGLKTQYF,TGTGCCAGCAGTTTACAGGGAGGACTGAAGACCCAGTACTTC
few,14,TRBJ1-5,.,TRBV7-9,CASSSGPSNQPQHF,TGTGCCAGCAGCTCGGGACCTAGCAATCAGCCCCAGCATTTT
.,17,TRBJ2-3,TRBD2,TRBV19,CASSIAGAGGIADTQYF,TGTGCCAGTAGTATAGCGGGAGCGGGGGGAATCGCAGATACGCAGTATTTT
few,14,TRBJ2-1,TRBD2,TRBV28,CASSVAGTSLEQFF,TGTGCCAGCAGTGTAGCCGGGACTAGCCTAGAGCAGTTCTTC
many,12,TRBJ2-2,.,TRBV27,CASTDLAGELFF,TGTGCCAGCACGGACTTGGCCGGGGAGCTGTTTTTT
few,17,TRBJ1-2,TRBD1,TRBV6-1,CASSEALMGQGIHGYTF,TGTGCCAGCAGTGAAGCGCTGATGGGACAGGGGATCCATGGCTACACCTTC
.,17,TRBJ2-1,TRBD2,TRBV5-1,CASSFLTSGSSYNEQFF,TGCGCCAGCAGCTTCTTGACTAGCGGGAGCTCCTACAATGAGCAGTTCTTC
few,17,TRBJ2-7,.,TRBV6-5,CASSFAQKGQRYYEQYF,TGTGCCAGCAGTTTCGCCCAAAAAGGACAGAGATACTACGAGCAGTACTTC
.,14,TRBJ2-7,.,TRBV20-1,CSASLLGPAYEQYF,TGCAGTGCTAGCCTACTCGGACCAGCCTACGAGCAGTACTTC
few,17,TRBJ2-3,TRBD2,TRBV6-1,CASSNLSGRSSTDTQYF,TGTGCCAGCAGTAATCTCAGCGGGAGGTCCTCCACAGATACGCAGTATTTT
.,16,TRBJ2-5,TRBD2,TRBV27,CASSPGLAGGGETQYF,TGTGCCAGCAGTCCCGGACTAGCGGGAGGTGGAGAGACCCAGTACTTC
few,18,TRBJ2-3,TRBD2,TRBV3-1,CASSQGTSGSTSTDTQYF,TGTGCCAGCAGCCAAGGTACTAGCGGATCTACTAGCACAGATACGCAGTATTTT
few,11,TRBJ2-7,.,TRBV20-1,CSLQGGYEQYF,TGCAGTCTCCAGGGTGGGTACGAGCAGTACTTC
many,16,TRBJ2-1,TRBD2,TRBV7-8,CASSPTRLAVYNEQFF,TGTGCCAGCAGCCCCACTCGCCTAGCGGTATACAATGAGCAGTTCTTC
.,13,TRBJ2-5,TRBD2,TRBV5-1,CASTSPGGRAEYF,TGCGCCAGCACCTCTCCTGGCGGGAGGGCCGAGTACTTC
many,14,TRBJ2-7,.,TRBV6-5,CASSYTASSDEQYF,TGTGCCAGCAGTTACACGGCGTCCTCGGACGAGCAGTACTTC
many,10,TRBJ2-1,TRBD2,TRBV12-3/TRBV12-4,CAIGRGEQFF,TGTGCCATCGGGAGGGGTGAGCAGTTCTTC
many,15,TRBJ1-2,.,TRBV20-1,CSATYPGQGVYGYTF,TGCAGTGCTACTTATCCGGGGCAGGGAGTGTATGGCTACACCTTC
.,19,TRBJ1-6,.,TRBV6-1,CASSEARRGELKFHSPLHF,TGTGCCAGCAGTGAAGCGCGCAGGGGCGAGCTAAAATTCCATTCACCCCTCCACTTT
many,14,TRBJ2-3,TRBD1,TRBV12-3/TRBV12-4,CASSHDRGTDTQYF,TGTGCCAGCAGTCATGACAGGGGAACAGATACGCAGTATTTT
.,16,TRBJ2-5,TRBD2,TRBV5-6,CASSRTSGSYQETQYF,TGTGCCAGCAGCAGAACCAGCGGGAGTTATCAAGAGACCCAGTACTTC
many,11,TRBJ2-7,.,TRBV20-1,CSALIEYEQYF,TGCAGTGCCCTGATAGAATACGAGCAGTACTTC
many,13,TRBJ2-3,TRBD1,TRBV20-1,CSANRGGADTQYF,TGCAGTGCTAACAGGGGTGGCGCAGATACGCAGTATTTT
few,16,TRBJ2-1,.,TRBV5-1,CASSLGIGGDSNEQFF,TGCGCCAGCAGCTTGGGAATTGGTGGAGACTCCAATGAGCAGTTCTTC
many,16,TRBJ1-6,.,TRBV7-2,CASSQSSTGFGSPLHF,TGTGCCAGCAGCCAATCGTCGACAGGCTTCGGTTCACCCCTCCACTTT
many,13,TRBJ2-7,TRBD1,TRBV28,CASRGQPTYEQYF,TGTGCCAGCCGGGGACAGCCGACCTACGAGCAGTACTTC
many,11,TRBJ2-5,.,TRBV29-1,CSVVGEETQYF,TGCAGCGTTGTAGGGGAAGAGACCCAGTACTTC
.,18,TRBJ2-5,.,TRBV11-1,CASSSGTRGWVEQETQYF,TGTGCCAGCAGCTCCGGGACACGGGGATGGGTTGAACAAGAGACCCAGTACTTC
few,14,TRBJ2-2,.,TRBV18,CASSEQPYTGELFF,TGTGCCAGCTCAGAACAGCCTTACACCGGGGAGCTGTTTTTT
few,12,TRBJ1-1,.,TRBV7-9,CASRFDHTEAFF,TGTGCCAGCAGATTTGACCACACTGAAGCTTTCTTT
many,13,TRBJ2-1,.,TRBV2,CASSEVRGNEQFF,TGTGCCAGCAGTGAAGTTAGGGGGAATGAGCAGTTCTTC
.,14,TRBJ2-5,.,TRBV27,CASSLRDTQETQYF,TGTGCCAGCAGTTTAAGGGACACTCAAGAGACCCAGTACTTC
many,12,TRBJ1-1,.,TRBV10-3,CASRVGDTEAFF,TGTGCCAGCAGGGTCGGAGACACTGAAGCTTTCTTT
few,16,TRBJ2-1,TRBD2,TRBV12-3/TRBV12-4,CASRGGLAVSYNEQFF,TGTGCCAGCAGAGGGGGACTAGCGGTCTCCTACAATGAGCAGTTCTTC
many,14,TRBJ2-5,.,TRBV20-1,CSQGPSREKGTQYF,TGCAGCCAAGGGCCAAGTCGAGAGAAGGGGACCCAGTACTTC
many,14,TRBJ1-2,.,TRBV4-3,CASSQESRGRGYTF,TGCGCCAGCAGCCAAGAATCTCGGGGCAGGGGCTACACCTTC
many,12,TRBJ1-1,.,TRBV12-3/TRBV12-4,CASSFGVTEAFF,TGTGCCAGCAGTTTCGGGGTGACTGAAGCTTTCTTT
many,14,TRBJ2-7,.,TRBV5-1,CASSLAPGSNEQYF,TGCGCCAGCAGCTTGGCCCCGGGATCGAACGAGCAGTACTTC
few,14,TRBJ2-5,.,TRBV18,CASSPELAQETQYF,TGTGCCAGCTCACCAGAACTAGCCCAAGAGACCCAGTACTTC
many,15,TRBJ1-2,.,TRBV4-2,CASSPGAIETYGYTF,TGTGCCAGCAGCCCCGGGGCGATCGAAACCTATGGCTACACCTTC
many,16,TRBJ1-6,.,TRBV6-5,CASSYSAGTSNSPLHF,TGTGCCAGCAGTTATTCCGCGGGTACTTCCAATTCACCCCTCCACTTT
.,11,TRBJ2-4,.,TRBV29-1,CSVWAKNIQYF,TGCAGCGTGTGGGCGAAAAACATTCAGTACTTC
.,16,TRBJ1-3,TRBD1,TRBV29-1,CSVEARQGFSGNTIYF,TGCAGCGTTGAGGCCCGACAGGGGTTCTCTGGAAACACCATATATTTT
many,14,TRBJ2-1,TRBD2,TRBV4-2,CASSQFVAGGEQFF,TGTGCCAGCAGCCAATTCGTAGCGGGAGGTGAGCAGTTCTTC
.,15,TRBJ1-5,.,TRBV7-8,CASSLAGQADQPQHF,TGTGCCAGCAGCTTAGCGGGGCAGGCGGATCAGCCCCAGCATTTT
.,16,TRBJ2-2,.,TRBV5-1,CASSLSPLGGTGELFF,TGCGCCAGCAGCTTATCCCCCCTAGGGGGCACCGGGGAGCTGTTTTTT
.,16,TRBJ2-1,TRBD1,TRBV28,CASSSRTGALYNERFF,TGTGCCAGCAGTTCCCGGACAGGGGCCCTGTACAATGAGCGGTTCTTC
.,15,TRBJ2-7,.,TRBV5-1,CASSLQGTTSYEQYF,TGCGCCAGCAGCTTGCAGGGGACAACCTCCTACGAGCAGTACTTC
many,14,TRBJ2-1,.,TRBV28,CASLGYSSYNEQFF,TGTGCCAGCTTAGGGTATAGCTCCTACAATGAGCAGTTCTTC
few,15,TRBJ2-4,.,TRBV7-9,CASSLVGLGEDIQYF,TGTGCCAGCAGCTTAGTGGGATTGGGGGAAGACATTCAGTACTTC
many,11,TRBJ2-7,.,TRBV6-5,CASTSGGEQYF,TGTGCCAGCACCTCAGGGGGGGAGCAGTACTTC